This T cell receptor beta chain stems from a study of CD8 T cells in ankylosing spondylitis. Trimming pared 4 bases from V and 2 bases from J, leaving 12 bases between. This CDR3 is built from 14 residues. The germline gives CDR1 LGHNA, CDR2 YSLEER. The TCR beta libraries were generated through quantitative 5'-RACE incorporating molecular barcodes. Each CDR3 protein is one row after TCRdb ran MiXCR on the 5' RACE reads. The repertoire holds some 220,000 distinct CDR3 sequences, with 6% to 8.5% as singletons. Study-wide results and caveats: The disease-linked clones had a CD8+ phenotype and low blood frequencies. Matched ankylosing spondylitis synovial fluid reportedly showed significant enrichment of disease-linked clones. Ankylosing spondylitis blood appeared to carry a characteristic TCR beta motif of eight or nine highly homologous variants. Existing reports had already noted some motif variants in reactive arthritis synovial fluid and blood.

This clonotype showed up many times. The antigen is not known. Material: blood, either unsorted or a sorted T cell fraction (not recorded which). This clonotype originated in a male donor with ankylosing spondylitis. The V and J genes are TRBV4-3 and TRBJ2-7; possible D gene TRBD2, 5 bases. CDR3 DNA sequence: TGCGCCAGCAGCCTCGTTACCGGGGCCTACGAGCAGTACTTC. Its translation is CASSLVTGAYEQYF.